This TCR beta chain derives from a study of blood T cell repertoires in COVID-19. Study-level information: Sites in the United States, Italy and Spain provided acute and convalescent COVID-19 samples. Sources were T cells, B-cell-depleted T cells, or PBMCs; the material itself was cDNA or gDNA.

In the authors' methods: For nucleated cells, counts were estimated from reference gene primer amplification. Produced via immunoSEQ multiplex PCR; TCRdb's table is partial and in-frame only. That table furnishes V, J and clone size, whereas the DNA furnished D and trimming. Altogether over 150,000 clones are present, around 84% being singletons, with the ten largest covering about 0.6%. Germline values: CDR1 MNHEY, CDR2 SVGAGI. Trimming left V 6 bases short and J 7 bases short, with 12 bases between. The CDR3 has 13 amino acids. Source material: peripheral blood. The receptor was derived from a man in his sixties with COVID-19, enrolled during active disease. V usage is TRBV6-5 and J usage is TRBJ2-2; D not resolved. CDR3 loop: CASRTPEIGELFF. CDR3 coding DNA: TGTGCCAGCAGGACGCCGGAGATCGGGGAGCTGTTTTTT.